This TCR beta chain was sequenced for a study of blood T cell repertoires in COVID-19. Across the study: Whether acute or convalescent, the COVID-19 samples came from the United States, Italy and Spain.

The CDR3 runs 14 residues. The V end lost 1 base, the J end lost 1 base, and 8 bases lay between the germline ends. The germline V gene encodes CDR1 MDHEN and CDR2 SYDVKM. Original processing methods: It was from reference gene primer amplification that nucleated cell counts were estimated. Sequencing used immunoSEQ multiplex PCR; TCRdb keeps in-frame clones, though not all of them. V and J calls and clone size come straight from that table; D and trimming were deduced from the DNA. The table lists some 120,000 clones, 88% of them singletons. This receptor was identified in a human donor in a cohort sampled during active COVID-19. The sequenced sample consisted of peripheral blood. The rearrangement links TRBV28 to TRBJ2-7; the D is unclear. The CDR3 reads CASSLLMSSYEQYF. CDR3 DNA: TGTGCCAGCAGTTTATTAATGAGTTCCTACGAGCAGTACTTC. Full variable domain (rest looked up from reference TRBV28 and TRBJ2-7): DVKVTQSSRYLVKRTGEKVFLECVQDMDHENMFWYRQDPGLGLRLIYFSYDVKMKEKGDIPEGYSVSREKKERFSLILESASTNQTSMYLCASSLLMSSYEQYFGPGTRLTVT.